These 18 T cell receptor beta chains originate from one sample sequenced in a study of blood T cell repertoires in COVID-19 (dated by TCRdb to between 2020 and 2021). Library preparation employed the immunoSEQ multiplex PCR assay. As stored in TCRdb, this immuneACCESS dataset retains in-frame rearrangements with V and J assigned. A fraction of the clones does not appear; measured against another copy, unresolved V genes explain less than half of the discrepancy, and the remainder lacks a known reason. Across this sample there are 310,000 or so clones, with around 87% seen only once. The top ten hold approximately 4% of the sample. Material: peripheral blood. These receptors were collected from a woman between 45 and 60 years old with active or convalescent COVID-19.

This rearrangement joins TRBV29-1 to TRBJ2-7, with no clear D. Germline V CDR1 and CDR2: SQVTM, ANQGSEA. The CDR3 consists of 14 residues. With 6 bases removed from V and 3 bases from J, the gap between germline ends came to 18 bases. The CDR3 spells CSVTRSPPNYEQYF. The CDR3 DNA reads TGCAGCGTGACACGATCACCACCAAACTACGAGCAGTACTTC.

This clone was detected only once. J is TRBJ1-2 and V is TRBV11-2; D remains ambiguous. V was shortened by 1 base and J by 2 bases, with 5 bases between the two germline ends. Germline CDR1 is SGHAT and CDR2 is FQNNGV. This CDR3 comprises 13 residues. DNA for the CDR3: TGTGCCAGCAGCTTAGCGCAGAACTATGGCTACACCTTC. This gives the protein CASSLAQNYGYTF.

Written as DNA, the CDR3 is TGTGCCACCAGTGACCTCGGGACTAGCGGGGACAATGAGCAGTTCTTC. Protein product: CATSDLGTSGDNEQFF. V gene TRBV24-1 combines with J gene TRBJ2-1, with TRBD2 matching 13 bases. Losses at the gene ends were 4 bases for V and 5 bases for J; bases not matched to a gene: 4. The CDR3 has 16 amino acids. Germline-derived CDR1 and CDR2 are KGHDR and SFDVKD.

The chain's CDR3 is CASSFAGGSTEAFF. The CDR3 DNA reads TGTGCCAGCAGTTTCGCTGGGGGGAGCACTGAAGCTTTCTTT. This chain uses TRBV27 with TRBJ1-1, with D possibly matching TRBD1 (5 bases). Germline CDR1 reads MNHEY; CDR2 reads SMNVEV (reference sequence). The CDR3 spans 14 residues. V lost 3 bases, J lost 4 bases, and 12 bases lay in between.

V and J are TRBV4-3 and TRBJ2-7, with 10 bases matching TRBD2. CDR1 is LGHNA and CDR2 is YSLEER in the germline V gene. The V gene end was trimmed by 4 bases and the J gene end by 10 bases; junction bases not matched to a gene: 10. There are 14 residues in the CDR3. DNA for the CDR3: TGCGCCAGCAGCCTGGACACCCTAGCGGGAGTTCAGTACTTC. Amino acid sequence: CASSLDTLAGVQYF.

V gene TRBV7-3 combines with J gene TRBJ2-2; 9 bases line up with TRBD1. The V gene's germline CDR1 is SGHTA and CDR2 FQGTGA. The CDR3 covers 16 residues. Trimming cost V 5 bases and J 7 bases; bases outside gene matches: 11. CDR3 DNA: TGTGCCAGCAGCCCTACCCCACAGGGGGCAGGCGGGGAGCTGTTTTTT. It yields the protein CASSPTPQGAGGELFF.

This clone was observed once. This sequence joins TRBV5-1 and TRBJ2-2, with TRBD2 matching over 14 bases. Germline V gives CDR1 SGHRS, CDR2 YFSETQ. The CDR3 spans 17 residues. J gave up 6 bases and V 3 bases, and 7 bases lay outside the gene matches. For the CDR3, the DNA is TGCGCCAGCAGCTCGGGACTAGCGGGAGCTTCACCCGGGGAGCTGTTTTTT. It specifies CASSSGLAGASPGELFF.

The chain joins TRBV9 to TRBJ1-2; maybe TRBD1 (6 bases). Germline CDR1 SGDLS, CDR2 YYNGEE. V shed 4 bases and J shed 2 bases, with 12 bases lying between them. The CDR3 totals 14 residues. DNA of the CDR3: TGTGCCAGCAGCCCTCGGACAGTGAACTATGGCTACACCTTC. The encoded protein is CASSPRTVNYGYTF.

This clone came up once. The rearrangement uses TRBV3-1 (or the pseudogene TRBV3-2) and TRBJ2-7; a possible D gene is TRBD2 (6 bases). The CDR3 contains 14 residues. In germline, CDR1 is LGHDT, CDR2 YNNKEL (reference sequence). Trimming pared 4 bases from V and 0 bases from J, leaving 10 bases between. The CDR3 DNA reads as TGTGCCAGCAGCCCGGACGGGAGCTCCTACGAGCAGTACTTC. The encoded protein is CASSPDGSSYEQYF.

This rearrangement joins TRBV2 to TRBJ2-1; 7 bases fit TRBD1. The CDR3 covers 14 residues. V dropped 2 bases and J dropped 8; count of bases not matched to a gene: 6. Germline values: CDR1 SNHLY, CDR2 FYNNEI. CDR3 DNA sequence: TGTGCCAGCAGTGAAAGGTCAGGGGGACATGAGCAGTTCTTC. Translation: CASSERSGGHEQFF. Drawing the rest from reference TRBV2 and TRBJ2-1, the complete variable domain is EPEVTQTPSHQVTQMGQEVILRCVPISNHLYFYWYRQILGQKVEFLVSFYNNEISEKSEIFDDQFSVERPDGSNFTLKIRSTKLEDSAMYFCASSERSGGHEQFFGPGTRLTVL.

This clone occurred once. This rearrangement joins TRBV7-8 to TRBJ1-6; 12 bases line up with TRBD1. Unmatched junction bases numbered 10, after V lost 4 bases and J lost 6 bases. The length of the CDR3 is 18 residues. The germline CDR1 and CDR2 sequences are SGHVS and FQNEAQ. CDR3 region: CASSSRDRGLLGNSPLHF. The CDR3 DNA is TGTGCCAGCAGCTCGAGGGACAGGGGGCTTTTGGGTAATTCACCCCTCCACTTT. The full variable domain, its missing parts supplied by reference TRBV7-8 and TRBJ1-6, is GAGVSQSPRYKVAKRGQDVALRCDPISGHVSLFWYQQALGQGPEFLTYFQNEAQLDKSGLPSDRFFAERPEGSVSTLKIQRTQQEDSAVYLCASSSRDRGLLGNSPLHFGNGTRLTVT.

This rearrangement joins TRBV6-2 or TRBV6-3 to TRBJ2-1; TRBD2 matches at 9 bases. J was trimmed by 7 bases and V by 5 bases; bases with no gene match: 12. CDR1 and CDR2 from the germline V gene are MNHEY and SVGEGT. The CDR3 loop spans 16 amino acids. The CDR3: CASSQPPSGGKNEQFF. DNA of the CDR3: TGTGCCAGCAGTCAGCCTCCCAGCGGGGGGAAGAATGAGCAGTTCTTC.

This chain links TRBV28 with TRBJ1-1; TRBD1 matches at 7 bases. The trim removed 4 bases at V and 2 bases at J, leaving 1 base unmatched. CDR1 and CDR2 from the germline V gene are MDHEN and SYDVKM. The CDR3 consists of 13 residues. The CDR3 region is CASSWDSNTEAFF. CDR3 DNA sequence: TGTGCCAGCAGTTGGGACAGCAACACTGAAGCTTTCTTT. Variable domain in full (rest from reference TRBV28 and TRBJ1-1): DVKVTQSSRYLVKRTGEKVFLECVQDMDHENMFWYRQDPGLGLRLIYFSYDVKMKEKGDIPEGYSVSREKKERFSLILESASTNQTSMYLCASSWDSNTEAFFGQGTRLTVV.

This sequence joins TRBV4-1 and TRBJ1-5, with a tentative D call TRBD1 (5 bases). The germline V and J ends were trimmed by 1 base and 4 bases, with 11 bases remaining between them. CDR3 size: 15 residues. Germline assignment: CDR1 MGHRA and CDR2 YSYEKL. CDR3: CASSQGGRENQPQHF. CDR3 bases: TGCGCCAGCAGCCAAGGGGGCAGAGAAAATCAGCCCCAGCATTTT.

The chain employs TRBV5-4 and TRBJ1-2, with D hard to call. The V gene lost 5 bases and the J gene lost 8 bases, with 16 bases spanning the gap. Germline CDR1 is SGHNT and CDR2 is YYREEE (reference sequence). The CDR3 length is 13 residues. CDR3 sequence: CASSLAARGGYTF. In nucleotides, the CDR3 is TGTGCCAGCAGTCTTGCAGCTCGAGGAGGCTACACCTTC.

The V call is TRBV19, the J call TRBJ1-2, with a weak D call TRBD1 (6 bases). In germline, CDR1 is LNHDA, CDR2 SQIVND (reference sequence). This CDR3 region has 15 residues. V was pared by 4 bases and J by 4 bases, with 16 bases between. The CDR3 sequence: CASSTIRTDSYGYTF. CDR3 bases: TGTGCCAGTAGTACAATCCGGACAGACTCCTATGGCTACACCTTC.

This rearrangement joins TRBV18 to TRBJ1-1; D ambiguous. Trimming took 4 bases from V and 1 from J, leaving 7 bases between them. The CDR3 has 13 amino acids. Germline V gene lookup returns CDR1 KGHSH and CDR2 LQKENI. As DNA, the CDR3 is TGTGCCAGCTCACTCCTAAAGAACACTGAAGCTTTCTTT. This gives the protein CASSLLKNTEAFF.

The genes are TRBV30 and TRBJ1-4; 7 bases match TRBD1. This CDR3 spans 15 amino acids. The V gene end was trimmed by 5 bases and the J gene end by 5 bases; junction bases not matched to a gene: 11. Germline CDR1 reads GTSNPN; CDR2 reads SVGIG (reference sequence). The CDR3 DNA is TGTGCCTGGGGGATCGGACAGGCAATAAATGAAAAACTGTTTTTT. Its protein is CAWGIGQAINEKLFF.